These T cell receptor beta chains were read from a single sample in a study of technical replicates of blood from a few donors. Data came from immunoSEQ multiplex PCR; TCRdb stores just in-frame clones and leaves some out. The sample yields about 62,000 clones, more than 95% seen once. The sample was T cells isolated from PBMCs. Receptors were obtained from a human donor in good health. Each CDR3 is given with its conserved first and last residue. Fields, in order: CDR3 DNA, CDR3 protein, clone size, V gene, J gene, D gene. The D gene is left open where the match is weak. Size values are once, few and many counts, or a class for expanded clones, and some rows have none.

TGCGCCAGCAGTTCACAGGGTAGGGGGAGCTCCTACAATGAGCAGTTCTTC	CASSSQGRGSSYNEQFF	.	TRBV5-1	TRBJ2-1	.
TGTGCCAGCAGTCCCGGACAGGGAATGAATGAGCAGTTCTTC	CASSPGQGMNEQFF	.	TRBV25-1	TRBJ2-1	TRBD1
TGTGCCATCAGGGAGACACCGACAGGAAGCTTTAATTCACCCCTCCACTTT	CAIRETPTGSFNSPLHF	.	TRBV10-3	TRBJ1-6	.
TGTGCCAGCAGTTCCGAACCACCCATCGGCATTCAGTACTTC	CASSSEPPIGIQYF	once	TRBV6-5	TRBJ2-4	.
TGCAGCGTCGAACAGCTAGATTTCGGCTACACCTTC	CSVEQLDFGYTF	.	TRBV29-1	TRBJ1-2	.
TGTGCCACCAGCAGAACCCGGGACTGGATGGACAATGAGCAGTTCTTC	CATSRTRDWMDNEQFF	.	TRBV15	TRBJ2-1	.
TGTGCCAGCAGCTTAGGGGTCGGGTCACCCCTCCACTTT	CASSLGVGSPLHF	few	TRBV7-2	TRBJ1-6	.
TGCAGCGTTGTAGGGGGACTAGCGGGAGCAATAGATACGCAGTATTTT	CSVVGGLAGAIDTQYF	.	TRBV29-1	TRBJ2-3	TRBD2
TGTGCCTGGAGTCAATTCACAGGGGGAGATCAGCCCCAGCATTTT	CAWSQFTGGDQPQHF	.	TRBV30	TRBJ1-5	TRBD1
TGTGCCAGCAGTGAATCAGCGGGAGGGTACAGTGAGCAGTTCTTC	CASSESAGGYSEQFF	.	TRBV6-4	TRBJ2-1	TRBD2
TGTGCCAGCAGTAAACAGGAGGGGCTTTTGAAACTGTTTTTT	CASSKQEGLLKLFF	.	TRBV6-5	TRBJ1-4	.
TGTGCCAGCAGTTTCGGACAGGGCAGAAAGCAAAATGAGCAGTTCTTC	CASSFGQGRKQNEQFF	.	TRBV6-5	TRBJ2-1	TRBD1
TGTGCCAGCCGAGGTCCCGGGACAGGTCCCTCTGGAAACACCATATATTTT	CASRGPGTGPSGNTIYF	.	TRBV2	TRBJ1-3	TRBD1
TGTGCCAGCAGCTTAGAGCGTTTAACCAACTATGGCTACACCTTC	CASSLERLTNYGYTF	.	TRBV7-9	TRBJ1-2	.
TGCGCCAGCAGCGCCGTTGCTAGCGGCCAAGAGACCCAGTACTTC	CASSAVASGQETQYF	.	TRBV5-1	TRBJ2-5	TRBD2
TGTGCCAGCAGCCCGCCCGGCTCTGGAAACACCATATATTTT	CASSPPGSGNTIYF	.	TRBV14	TRBJ1-3	.
TGTGCCAGCAGCGTAGGCGGGTTGGGGGCCATCTACGAGCAGTACTTC	CASSVGGLGAIYEQYF	.	TRBV9	TRBJ2-7	.
TGCGCCAGCAGCTTGGGACAGCCCCAAGAGACCCAGTACTTC	CASSLGQPQETQYF	.	TRBV5-1	TRBJ2-5	.
TGTGCCTGGAAATCGGACAGAGATGAAGCTTTCTTT	CAWKSDRDEAFF	.	TRBV30	TRBJ1-1	.
TGCGCCAGCAGTCAAATCCCGGTCGGAACAGTGGACAATCAGCCCCAGCATTTT	CASSQIPVGTVDNQPQHF	.	TRBV23-1	TRBJ1-5	.
TGTGCCAGCAGGGAGCGGGGAGATACGCAGTATTTT	CASRERGDTQYF	once	TRBV2	TRBJ2-3	TRBD2
TGCGCCAGCAGCTATTGGCCCCAGGGGAACACTGAAGCTTTCTTT	CASSYWPQGNTEAFF	.	TRBV5-1	TRBJ1-1	.